The present entry profiles one T cell receptor beta chain with its context. The data are from a study of PD-L1 blockade in urothelial cancer. At the level of the study: Atezolizumab at 1,200 mg intravenously every 3 weeks was started by patients in 2014.

Libraries were prepared by immunoSEQ multiplex PCR; TCRdb keeps only in-frame clonotypes and omits some of them. The sample consists of just over 35,000 clones, roughly 38% of them appearing once. Diagnoses among patients were locally advanced or metastatic urothelial carcinoma. The CDR3 sequence is 14 residues long. V trimming: 6 bases; J trimming: 4 bases; junction bases outside the gene matches: 4. Germline values: CDR1 LNHDA, CDR2 SQIVND (reference sequence). This sequence joins TRBV19 and TRBJ2-5; 11 nucleotides agree with TRBD2. This TCR derives from a man aged 60 to 69 with urothelial cancer. This sample comprised tumor tissue, obtained before atezolizumab (anti-PD-L1) treatment. CDR3 region: CASSPTSGGETQYF. The CDR3 region has the DNA TGTGCCAGTAGCCCAACTAGCGGGGGAGAGACCCAGTACTTC. The full variable domain, rest sourced from reference TRBV19 and TRBJ2-5, is DGGITQSPKYLFRKEGQNVTLSCEQNLNHDAMYWYRQDPGQGLRLIYYSQIVNDFQKGDIAEGYSVSREKKESFPLTVTSAQKNPTAFYLCASSPTSGGETQYFGPGTRLLVL.